A single sample gave rise to the 32 T cell receptor beta chains below, sequenced in a study of tumour-infiltrating T cells in Burkitt lymphoma. TCRdb's table, derived via immunoSEQ multiplex PCR, lists solely in-frame clones and lacks some. The sample records around 13,000 clones, less than 90% being singletons. What was sequenced was tumor tissue. All receptors come from a human donor with diffuse large B-cell lymphoma.

V gene TRBV12-5 combines with J gene TRBJ2-7; D might be TRBD2 (5 bases). CDR1 is LGHNT, CDR2 FRNRAP, per germline. The CDR3 runs to 16 residues. V lost 4 bases and J 6 bases, leaving 22 bases between the germline ends. CDR3 residues: CASGSSKTSLRGEQYF. CDR3 in DNA: TGTGCTAGTGGTTCCTCGAAGACGTCCCTTCGGGGCGAGCAGTACTTC.

This chain links TRBV2 with TRBJ2-7; D unclear. CDR3 length: 14 amino acids. The germline V gene encodes CDR1 SNHLY and CDR2 FYNNEI. The V end lost 2 bases, the J end lost 6 bases, and 14 bases lay between the germline ends. The CDR3 is CASSESVSRGEQYF. The DNA for the CDR3 is TGTGCCAGCAGTGAAAGCGTGTCGCGCGGCGAGCAGTACTTC.

This clone was seen a few times. The V gene is TRBV7-9, the J gene TRBJ1-1; D gene unclear. CDR1 and CDR2 from the germline V gene are SEHNR and FQNEAQ (reference sequence). Trimming took 6 bases from V and 7 from J, leaving 12 bases between them. The CDR3 has 12 amino acids. The CDR3 is CASSRNFLEAFF. In DNA, the CDR3 is TGTGCCAGCAGTCGAAACTTCCTTGAAGCTTTCTTT.

The chain combines TRBV7-6 with TRBJ1-2; D gene unclear. The germline V and J ends were trimmed by 1 base and 7 bases, with 19 bases remaining between them. Germline V gene sequence: CDR1 SGHVS, CDR2 FNYEAQ. The CDR3 covers 16 residues. CDR3 sequence (DNA): TGTGCCAGCAGCTTAGGGAGTGAAGGGTCGAGTAGTGGCTACACCTTC. It is translated as CASSLGSEGSSSGYTF.

The J gene is TRBJ1-1, the V gene TRBV7-9, with D possibly matching TRBD1 (5 bases). CDR3 length equals 16 residues. Germline V CDR1 and CDR2: SEHNR, FQNEAQ (reference sequence). The V gene lost 4 bases and the J gene lost 1 base, with 16 bases spanning the gap. CDR3 sequence (DNA): TGTGCCAGCAGCTCCCGGGGAGGGCAGGGGAACACTGAAGCTTTCTTT. This codes for CASSSRGGQGNTEAFF.

The rearrangement uses TRBV18 and TRBJ2-7, with 7 bases aligning to TRBD1. Trimming cost V 6 bases and J 4 bases; bases outside gene matches: 3. The CDR3 runs to 12 residues. CDR1 and CDR2 from the germline V gene are KGHSH and LQKENI. CDR3 DNA: TGTGCCAGCTCGACAGGGTTTTACGAGCAGTACTTC. This codes for CASSTGFYEQYF.

The chain joins TRBV11-2 to TRBJ1-2, with TRBD1 as a possible D gene (5 bases). The CDR3 length is 13 residues. The V end lost 5 bases, the J end lost 8 bases, and 15 bases lay between the germline ends. CDR1 is SGHAT and CDR2 is FQNNGV in the germline V gene. This chain's CDR3 is CASSPWGGDGYTF. The CDR3 DNA sequence: TGTGCCAGCAGCCCCTGGGGGGGTGACGGCTACACCTTC.

The chain recombines TRBV7-8 with TRBJ1-6; TRBD1 is a possible D gene (5 bases). Germline CDR1 is SGHVS and CDR2 is FQNEAQ. CDR3 size: 12 residues. V dropped 5 bases and J dropped 8 bases, with 7 bases sitting between them. CDR3 loop: CASSVGDSPLHF. The CDR3 coding sequence is TGTGCCAGCAGCGTAGGGGATTCACCCCTCCACTTT.

The V gene is TRBV19, the J gene TRBJ1-2, with a possible D match to TRBD1 (6 bases). Trimming pared 6 bases from V and 0 bases from J, leaving 11 bases between. Germline V gene sequence: CDR1 LNHDA, CDR2 SQIVND (reference sequence). The CDR3 sequence is 14 residues long. This CDR3 is CASSETGANYGYTF. The DNA of the CDR3 is TGTGCCAGTAGCGAGACAGGAGCTAACTATGGCTACACCTTC.

This clone was counted a few times. The chain links TRBV19 to TRBJ1-2, with 8 nucleotides matching TRBD1. Germline CDR1 and CDR2: LNHDA and SQIVND (reference sequence). CDR3 length: 14 residues. V lost 3 bases and J lost 3; bases outside the gene matches: 3. CDR3 sequence reads: CASSMQGAYYGYTF. The CDR3 DNA reads TGTGCCAGTAGTATGCAGGGGGCATACTATGGCTACACCTTC.

The rearrangement joins TRBV27 to TRBJ1-1; D perhaps matches TRBD1 (5 bases). Trimming took off 2 bases at V and 8 bases at J, with 9 bases between the two ends. The length of the CDR3 is 12 residues. Germline CDR1 and CDR2: MNHEY and SMNVEV (reference sequence). The CDR3 DNA sequence: TGTGCCAGCAGTTTAGCGGGGGTGGAAGCTTTCTTT. This codes for CASSLAGVEAFF.

CDR3 DNA: TGTGCCAGCAGCAGACTAGCGGGGGGCGGGGAGCTGTTTTTT. It translates to CASSRLAGGGELFF. The chain links TRBV21-1 to TRBJ2-2; TRBD2 is the table's D call, not checked against the DNA. TRBV21-1 is described as a pseudogene. CDR3 length: 14 residues.

Of note for this clone: Compared with germline, one end of the junction differs, possibly owing to a read error. Other DNA sequences in the sample encode the same CDR3. The chain uses TRBV7-2 and TRBJ2-7, with D possibly being TRBD2 (6 bases). The germline V gene encodes CDR1 SGHTA and CDR2 FQGNSA. The CDR3 length is 15 residues. CDR3 bases: TGTGCCAGTAGCTTAGATAGCGGCAGCTCCTACGAGCAGTACTTC. Residues: CASSLDSGSSYEQYF.

The count of this clone is one. This chain uses TRBV11-2 with TRBJ2-1; 9 nucleotides agree with TRBD1. Unmatched junction bases numbered 8, after V lost 7 bases and J lost 7 bases. The CDR3 is made up of 14 amino acids. Germline CDR1 reads SGHAT; CDR2 reads FQNNGV. CDR3 residues: CASTLRTGENEQFF. CDR3 in DNA: TGTGCCAGCACGTTGCGGACAGGGGAAAATGAGCAGTTCTTC.

The rearrangement links TRBV2 to TRBJ1-2; D is unclear. With 5 bases removed from V and 4 bases from J, the gap between germline ends came to 5 bases. This CDR3 has 11 residues. Germline-derived CDR1 and CDR2 are SNHLY and FYNNEI. CDR3 loop: CASSPVYGYTF. CDR3 coding DNA: TGTGCCAGCAGTCCTGTCTATGGCTACACCTTC.

V and J are TRBV9 and TRBJ2-5, with no clear D. The CDR3 runs to 14 residues. Trimming stripped 0 bases from V and 0 bases from J, with 6 bases between. Germline-derived CDR1 and CDR2 are SGDLS and YYNGEE. DNA of the CDR3: TGTGCCAGCAGCGTAGCTGACTACCAAGAGACCCAGTACTTC. Its protein is CASSVADYQETQYF.

This clone was counted only a few times. The genes are TRBV6-5 and TRBJ1-3; no clear D. Trimming stripped 7 bases from V and 6 bases from J, with 7 bases between. The CDR3 is 11 residues long. Germline lookup yields CDR1 MNHEY and CDR2 SVGAGI. Here the CDR3 reads CASKNKNTIYF. The CDR3 nucleotides are TGTGCCAGCAAAAATAAAAACACCATATATTTT.

J is TRBJ2-5 and V is TRBV7-8, with D possibly being TRBD1 or TRBD2 (5 bases each). Germline CDR1 is SGHVS and CDR2 is FQNEAQ. Trimming removed 1 base at V and 4 bases at J, with 16 bases between. The CDR3 consists of 16 residues. The CDR3 nucleotides are TGTGCCAGCAGCTTAGAAGCGAGGGGAAACCTAGAGACCCAGTACTTC. Amino acids: CASSLEARGNLETQYF.

The chain carries TRBV11-2 and TRBJ2-2, with TRBD1 identical over 8 bases. Germline CDR1 SGHAT, CDR2 FQNNGV. V dropped 5 bases and J dropped 3; count of bases not matched to a gene: 14. This CDR3 has 18 residues. CDR3 nucleotide sequence: TGTGCCAGCAGCGAGCCATCAGGGGGCGATAGGGACACCGGGGAGCTGTTTTTT. Its protein is CASSEPSGGDRDTGELFF.

The chain is built from TRBV7-9 and TRBJ2-3, with 12 bases lining up with TRBD2. The J segment lost 0 bases and the V segment lost 5 bases, leaving 9 bases of the junction unmatched. Looked up from germline, CDR1 is SEHNR and CDR2 is FQNEAQ (reference sequence). The CDR3 extends over 18 amino acids. The CDR3 protein is CASSPLTSGGISTDTQYF. CDR3 coding DNA: TGTGCCAGCAGCCCGCTTACTAGCGGGGGGATCAGCACAGATACGCAGTATTTT.

This clone was seen only once. V gene TRBV10-3 combines with J gene TRBJ1-4; D is perhaps TRBD1 (6 bases). CDR3 size: 14 residues. V was clipped by 2 bases and J by 5 bases, with 9 bases between them. In germline, CDR1 is ENHRY, CDR2 SYGVKD. CDR3 protein: CAISEGGPNEKLFF. In DNA, the CDR3 is TGTGCCATCAGTGAGGGGGGGCCAAATGAAAAACTGTTTTTT.

The rearrangement links TRBV2 to TRBJ1-1; maybe TRBD1 (6 bases). This CDR3 has 13 amino acids. Trimming pared 4 bases from V and 0 bases from J, leaving 6 bases between. Germline V gene sequence: CDR1 SNHLY, CDR2 FYNNEI. The CDR3 bases are TGTGCCAGCAGTGGACAGGTGAACACTGAAGCTTTCTTT. Its translation is CASSGQVNTEAFF.

The rearrangement joins TRBV7-2 to TRBJ2-7; D uncertain. CDR3 length equals 12 residues. Trimming removed 6 bases from V and 5 bases from J, with 11 bases in between. CDR1 SGHTA and CDR2 FQGNSA come from the germline V gene. The CDR3 bases are TGTGCCAGCAGTCAACTTGGGGACGAGCAGTACTTC. Protein: CASSQLGDEQYF.

The V and J genes are TRBV4-1 and TRBJ1-1, with D hard to call. The CDR3 runs to 14 residues. Germline CDR1 and CDR2: MGHRA and YSYEKL. V was trimmed by 1 base and J by 3 bases, leaving 9 bases between them. For the CDR3, the DNA is TGCGCCAGCAGCCAAGGGGAGAGCTACACTGAAGCTTTCTTT. Its translation is CASSQGESYTEAFF.

This chain connects TRBV5-1 to TRBJ1-1; perhaps TRBD1 as D (6 bases). Germline lookup yields CDR1 SGHRS and CDR2 YFSETQ. The V and J ends lost 0 bases and 0 bases respectively, with 6 bases between them. CDR3 length: 14 residues. The CDR3, as DNA: TGCGCCAGCAGCTTGGACAGGGTGAACACTGAAGCTTTCTTT. Its protein product is CASSLDRVNTEAFF.

The rearrangement joins TRBV7-2 to TRBJ2-1; D is possibly TRBD2 (7 bases). CDR3 length equals 17 residues. Trimming took 4 bases from V and 10 from J, leaving 26 bases between them. Germline values: CDR1 SGHTA, CDR2 FQGNSA. The CDR3 loop reads CASSSDLIAGARGEQFF. CDR3 DNA sequence: TGTGCCAGCAGCTCGGATTTGATTGCGGGGGCGCGAGGCGAGCAGTTCTTC.

In its sample, this clone was seen once. The chain uses TRBV6-5 and TRBJ2-7; 8 bases map to TRBD2. Germline lookup yields CDR1 MNHEY and CDR2 SVGAGI. V lost 4 bases and J lost 4; bases outside the gene matches: 9. The CDR3 covers 15 residues. CDR3 in DNA: TGTGCCAGCAGTTCCCTCGGGAGGGGACGATACGAGCAGTACTTC. Its protein product is CASSSLGRGRYEQYF.

This clone was observed a handful of times. This sequence joins TRBV5-1 and TRBJ2-3; TRBD1 aligns across 8 bases. This CDR3 is 12 amino acids long. CDR1 and CDR2 from the germline V gene are SGHRS and YFSETQ. J lost 10 bases, V lost 0 bases, and 1 base had no gene match. CDR3 amino acids: CASSLEGQAQYF. The CDR3 region has the DNA TGCGCCAGCAGCTTGGAGGGACAGGCGCAGTATTTT. Using reference TRBV5-1 and TRBJ2-3 for the parts outside the CDR3, the full variable domain is KAGVTQTPRYLIKTRGQQVTLSCSPISGHRSVSWYQQTPGQGLQFLFEYFSETQRNKGNFPGRFSGRQFSNSRSEMNVSTLELGDSALYLCASSLEGQAQYFGPGTRLTVL.

This clone was counted between two and nine times. The chain couples TRBV9 to TRBJ2-2, with D possibly matching TRBD1 (6 bases). The CDR3 has 13 amino acids. CDR1 SGDLS and CDR2 YYNGEE come from the germline V gene. V was trimmed by 6 bases and J by 4 bases, leaving 10 bases between them. The chain's CDR3 is CASNREPTGELFF. CDR3 sequence (DNA): TGTGCCAGCAACAGGGAACCCACCGGGGAGCTGTTTTTT.

The V and J genes are TRBV6-5 and TRBJ1-2; 8 bases are a match to TRBD1. J gave up 4 bases and V 5 bases, and 9 bases lay outside the gene matches. Germline lookup yields CDR1 MNHEY and CDR2 SVGAGI. The CDR3 loop spans 15 amino acids. The CDR3 protein is CASSPRQDRVYGYTF. The DNA of the CDR3 is TGTGCCAGCAGTCCCAGACAGGACAGGGTCTATGGCTACACCTTC.

This clone showed up just a few times. The chain uses TRBV6-6 and TRBJ1-1, with 9 bases identical to TRBD1. The trim removed 6 bases at V and 4 bases at J, leaving 6 bases unmatched. This CDR3 region has 14 residues. Germline lookup yields CDR1 MNHNY and CDR2 SVGAGI (reference sequence). In DNA, the CDR3 is TGTGCCAGCAGGCCGACAGGGGGGATCACTGAAGCTTTCTTT. Translation gives CASRPTGGITEAFF.

As concerns this clone: The sample carries other DNA sequences with the same CDR3. The chain joins TRBV4-3 to TRBJ2-7, with 9 nucleotides matching TRBD1. Germline CDR1 LGHNA, CDR2 YSLEER. Germline trimming cut 0 bases from V and 1 base from J; bases unmatched to any gene: 4. This CDR3 is built from 16 residues. The CDR3 sequence: CASSQDGTGSSYEQYF. CDR3 in DNA: TGCGCCAGCAGCCAAGATGGGACAGGGTCTTCCTACGAGCAGTACTTC.